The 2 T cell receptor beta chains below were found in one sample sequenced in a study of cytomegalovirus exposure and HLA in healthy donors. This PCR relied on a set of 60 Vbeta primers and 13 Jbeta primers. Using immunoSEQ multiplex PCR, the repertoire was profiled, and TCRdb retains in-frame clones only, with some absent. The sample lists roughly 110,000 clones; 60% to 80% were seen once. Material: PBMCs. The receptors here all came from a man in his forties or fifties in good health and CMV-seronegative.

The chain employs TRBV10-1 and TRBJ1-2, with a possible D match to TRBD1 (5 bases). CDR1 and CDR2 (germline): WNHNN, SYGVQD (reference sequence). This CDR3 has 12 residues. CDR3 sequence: CAGEIGRCGYTF. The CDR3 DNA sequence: TGCGCAGGGGAGATCGGGAGATGCGGCTACACCTTC.

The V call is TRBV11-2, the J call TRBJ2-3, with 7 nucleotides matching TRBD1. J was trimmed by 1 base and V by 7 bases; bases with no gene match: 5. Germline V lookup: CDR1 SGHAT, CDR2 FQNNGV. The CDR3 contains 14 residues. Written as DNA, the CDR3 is TGTGCCAGCAACTACAGGGGACGCACAGATACGCAGTATTTT. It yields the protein CASNYRGRTDTQYF.